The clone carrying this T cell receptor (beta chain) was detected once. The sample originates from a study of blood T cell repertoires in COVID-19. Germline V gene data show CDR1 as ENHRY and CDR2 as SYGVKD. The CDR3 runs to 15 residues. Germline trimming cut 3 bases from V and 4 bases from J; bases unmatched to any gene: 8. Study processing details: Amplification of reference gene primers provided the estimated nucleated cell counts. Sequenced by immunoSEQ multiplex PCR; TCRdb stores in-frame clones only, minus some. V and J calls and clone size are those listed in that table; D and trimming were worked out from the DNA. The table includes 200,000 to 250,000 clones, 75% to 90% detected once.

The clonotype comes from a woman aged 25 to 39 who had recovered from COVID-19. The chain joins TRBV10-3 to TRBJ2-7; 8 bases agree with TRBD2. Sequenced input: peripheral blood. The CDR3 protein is CAISDERLAWYEQYF. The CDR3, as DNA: TGTGCCATCAGTGACGAGAGACTAGCGTGGTACGAGCAGTACTTC.